Listed below are T cell receptor beta chains from one sample, sequenced in a study of Graves' ophthalmopathy and Graves' hyperthyroidism. TCRdb recomputed calls from the multiplex PCR reads with MiXCR, one row per CDR3 protein. The sample has over 15,000 distinct CDR3 sequences, 46% seen once. Sequences were obtained from peripheral blood. The receptor source for this set is a woman in her thirties or forties with stable Graves' hyperthyroidism. Both conserved end residues are part of each CDR3. The D gene is left open where the match is weak. Expanded clones are given a class, and other clones once, few, many or no size at all.

CDR3 protein: CASSRQTSYNEQFF
CDR3 DNA: TGTGCCAGCAGTAGACAAACTTCCTACAATGAGCAGTTCTTC
D gene: .
clone size: few
V gene: TRBV6-2/TRBV6-3
J gene: TRBJ2-1

CDR3 protein: CASTLGGRGNTGELFF
CDR3 DNA: TGTGCCAGCACTCTCGGAGGCAGAGGGAACACCGGGGAGCTGTTTTTT
D gene: .
clone size: few
V gene: TRBV6-5
J gene: TRBJ2-2

CDR3 protein: CSARVRTGSNSPLHF
CDR3 DNA: TGCAGTGCTAGAGTTCGGACAGGGAGCAATTCACCCCTCCACTTT
D gene: TRBD1
clone size: many
V gene: TRBV20-1
J gene: TRBJ1-6

CDR3 protein: CSARGGASFSNEQFF
CDR3 DNA: TGCAGTGCTCGCGGGGGGGCCTCTTTCTCCAATGAGCAGTTCTTC
D gene: TRBD2
clone size: .
V gene: TRBV20-1
J gene: TRBJ2-1

CDR3 protein: CAWGGAAVSGANVLTF
CDR3 DNA: TGTGCCTGGGGAGGGGCGGCGGTCTCTGGGGCCAACGTCCTGACTTTC
D gene: .
clone size: .
V gene: TRBV30
J gene: TRBJ2-6

CDR3 protein: CASSRALGTNEKLFF
CDR3 DNA: TGTGCCAGCAGTCGGGCCTTGGGGACTAATGAAAAACTGTTTTTT
D gene: .
clone size: many
V gene: TRBV2
J gene: TRBJ1-4

CDR3 protein: CASMFGDTQYF
CDR3 DNA: TGTGCCAGCATGTTCGGGGATACGCAGTATTTT
D gene: .
clone size: .
V gene: TRBV6-6
J gene: TRBJ2-3

CDR3 protein: CSAPAFTSGSYNEQFF
CDR3 DNA: TGCAGTGCTCCCGCCTTCACTAGCGGGTCCTACAATGAGCAGTTCTTC
D gene: TRBD2
clone size: few
V gene: TRBV20-1
J gene: TRBJ2-1

CDR3 protein: CASSPNTGELFF
CDR3 DNA: TGTGCCAGCAGCCCCAACACCGGGGAGCTGTTTTTT
D gene: .
clone size: many
V gene: TRBV7-3
J gene: TRBJ2-2

CDR3 protein: CASSDSPSGTTDTQYF
CDR3 DNA: TGTGCCAGCAGTGACTCTCCTAGCGGCACCACAGATACGCAGTATTTT
D gene: TRBD2
clone size: .
V gene: TRBV6-4
J gene: TRBJ2-3

CDR3 protein: CSVGGRTDTQYF
CDR3 DNA: TGCAGCGTTGGCGGGAGAACAGATACGCAGTATTTT
D gene: TRBD2
clone size: medium-sized
V gene: TRBV29-1
J gene: TRBJ2-3

CDR3 protein: CASSGTGSTDTQYF
CDR3 DNA: TGTGCCAGCAGCGGGACAGGGAGCACAGATACGCAGTATTTT
D gene: TRBD1
clone size: .
V gene: TRBV2
J gene: TRBJ2-3

CDR3 protein: CSVTTSGSLNEQYF
CDR3 DNA: TGCAGCGTTACCACTAGCGGGAGTTTGAACGAGCAGTACTTC
D gene: TRBD2
clone size: .
V gene: TRBV29-1
J gene: TRBJ2-7

CDR3 protein: CASSPGTGDAGANVLTF
CDR3 DNA: TGTGCCAGCAGTCCCGGGACAGGGGATGCGGGGGCCAACGTCCTGACTTTC
D gene: TRBD1
clone size: .
V gene: TRBV6-5
J gene: TRBJ2-6

CDR3 protein: CASGTAYEQYF
CDR3 DNA: TGTGCCAGCGGGACGGCTTACGAGCAGTACTTC
D gene: .
clone size: .
V gene: TRBV12-3/TRBV12-4
J gene: TRBJ2-7

CDR3 protein: CASSLAGGAREQYF
CDR3 DNA: TGTGCCAGCAGCTTGGCAGGGGGAGCGAGGGAGCAGTACTTC
D gene: TRBD1
clone size: many
V gene: TRBV5-6
J gene: TRBJ2-7

CDR3 protein: CASTPGWSLVDEQYF
CDR3 DNA: TGTGCCAGCACCCCGGGCTGGTCGCTCGTCGACGAGCAGTACTTC
D gene: .
clone size: many
V gene: TRBV7-9
J gene: TRBJ2-7

CDR3 protein: CASSEVASYEQYF
CDR3 DNA: TGTGCCAGCTCAGAGGTTGCTTCGTACGAGCAGTACTTC
D gene: .
clone size: few
V gene: TRBV18
J gene: TRBJ2-7

CDR3 protein: CASSFLPTDTQYF
CDR3 DNA: TGTGCCAGCAGCTTCCTCCCAACAGATACGCAGTATTTT
D gene: .
clone size: medium-sized
V gene: TRBV7-2
J gene: TRBJ2-3

CDR3 protein: CASSPRTSLSDTRYF
CDR3 DNA: TGTGCTAGCAGCCCACGGACCTCGTTGAGCGATACGCGGTATTTT
D gene: .
clone size: .
V gene: TRBV11-3
J gene: TRBJ2-3

CDR3 protein: CASSQDPAVYGYTF
CDR3 DNA: TGCGCCAGCAGCCAAGATCCCGCTGTCTATGGCTACACCTTC
D gene: .
clone size: many
V gene: TRBV4-1
J gene: TRBJ1-2

CDR3 protein: CSTAGTSNTDTQYF
CDR3 DNA: TGCAGCACTGCGGGGACTAGCAACACAGATACGCAGTATTTT
D gene: TRBD2
clone size: .
V gene: TRBV20-1
J gene: TRBJ2-3

CDR3 protein: CATSRGQPYEQYF
CDR3 DNA: TGTGCCACCAGCAGAGGACAACCCTACGAGCAGTACTTC
D gene: .
clone size: medium-sized
V gene: TRBV15
J gene: TRBJ2-7

CDR3 protein: CASSEEGQGINYEQYF
CDR3 DNA: TGTGCCAGCAGTGAAGAGGGACAGGGGATAAACTACGAGCAGTACTTC
D gene: TRBD1
clone size: .
V gene: TRBV2
J gene: TRBJ2-7

CDR3 protein: CASSPGQGYTEAFF
CDR3 DNA: TGTGCCAGCAGCCCCGGACAGGGCTACACTGAAGCTTTCTTT
D gene: TRBD1
clone size: once
V gene: TRBV7-2
J gene: TRBJ1-1

CDR3 protein: CATRSAGGLSSTEAFF
CDR3 DNA: TGTGCCACCCGGTCGGCAGGGGGTCTTTCCAGCACTGAAGCTTTCTTT
D gene: TRBD1
clone size: many
V gene: TRBV15
J gene: TRBJ1-1

CDR3 protein: CSARERGNTGELFF
CDR3 DNA: TGCAGTGCTAGAGAACGGGGGAACACCGGGGAGCTGTTTTTT
D gene: .
clone size: .
V gene: TRBV20-1
J gene: TRBJ2-2

CDR3 protein: CSVEDRTDRNTIYF
CDR3 DNA: TGCAGCGTTGAAGATCGGACAGATAGAAACACCATATATTTT
D gene: .
clone size: medium-sized
V gene: TRBV29-1
J gene: TRBJ1-3

CDR3 protein: CASSLVSRANTGELFF
CDR3 DNA: TGTGCCAGCAGCTTAGTAAGCAGAGCAAACACCGGGGAGCTGTTTTTT
D gene: .
clone size: .
V gene: TRBV11-1
J gene: TRBJ2-2

CDR3 protein: CSAREQGGNQPQHF
CDR3 DNA: TGCAGTGCTAGAGAACAGGGGGGCAATCAGCCCCAGCATTTT
D gene: TRBD1
clone size: many
V gene: TRBV20-1
J gene: TRBJ1-5

CDR3 protein: CASSGLAGGGTDTQYF
CDR3 DNA: TGTGCCAGCAGTGGACTAGCGGGAGGAGGCACAGATACGCAGTATTTT
D gene: TRBD2
clone size: .
V gene: TRBV6-5
J gene: TRBJ2-3

CDR3 protein: CASSLLGTGYGYTF
CDR3 DNA: TGTGCCAGCAGTTTACTCGGGACGGGCTATGGCTACACCTTC
D gene: .
clone size: .
V gene: TRBV2
J gene: TRBJ1-2

CDR3 protein: CSAPDSGHYNEQFF
CDR3 DNA: TGCAGTGCTCCGGACAGCGGCCATTACAATGAGCAGTTCTTC
D gene: .
clone size: once
V gene: TRBV20-1
J gene: TRBJ2-1

CDR3 protein: CASSYSTSGSSYNEQFF
CDR3 DNA: TGTGCCAGCAGTTACTCGACTAGCGGGAGCTCCTACAATGAGCAGTTCTTC
D gene: TRBD2
clone size: .
V gene: TRBV6-2/TRBV6-3
J gene: TRBJ2-1

CDR3 protein: CASWQGGEKLFF
CDR3 DNA: TGTGCCAGCTGGCAGGGTGGGGAAAAACTGTTTTTT
D gene: .
clone size: medium-sized
V gene: TRBV2
J gene: TRBJ1-4

CDR3 protein: CAISDSTGGNTIYF
CDR3 DNA: TGTGCCATCAGTGACTCAACGGGAGGAAACACCATATATTTT
D gene: .
clone size: .
V gene: TRBV10-3
J gene: TRBJ1-3

CDR3 protein: CASSRAGMGVEQFF
CDR3 DNA: TGTGCCAGTAGTAGGGCGGGGATGGGTGTTGAGCAGTTCTTC
D gene: .
clone size: once
V gene: TRBV19
J gene: TRBJ2-1

CDR3 protein: CAWRRGGTGNTIYF
CDR3 DNA: TGTGCCTGGCGTCGTGGAGGGACTGGAAACACCATATATTTT
D gene: .
clone size: .
V gene: TRBV30
J gene: TRBJ1-3

CDR3 protein: CASSSPDRGLSNQPQHF
CDR3 DNA: TGTGCCAGCAGCTCCCCGGACAGGGGGCTCAGCAATCAGCCCCAGCATTTT
D gene: TRBD1
clone size: .
V gene: TRBV11-3
J gene: TRBJ1-5

CDR3 protein: CATSSGSRGGSYEQYF
CDR3 DNA: TGTGCCACCAGCAGCGGATCCAGGGGTGGCTCCTACGAGCAGTACTTC
D gene: .
clone size: .
V gene: TRBV15
J gene: TRBJ2-7

CDR3 protein: CASNLEERLFF
CDR3 DNA: TGTGCCAGCAACTTAGAGGAAAGACTGTTTTTT
D gene: .
clone size: .
V gene: TRBV11-2
J gene: TRBJ1-4

CDR3 protein: CASSFVESDTQYF
CDR3 DNA: TGTGCCAGCAGCTTCGTAGAGTCAGATACGCAGTATTTT
D gene: .
clone size: .
V gene: TRBV2
J gene: TRBJ2-3

CDR3 protein: CASSPRTERSDTQYF
CDR3 DNA: TGTGCCAGCAGCCCTAGGACTGAGCGGTCGGATACGCAGTATTTT
D gene: .
clone size: .
V gene: TRBV5-4
J gene: TRBJ2-3

CDR3 protein: CASSSYQETQYF
CDR3 DNA: TGTGCCAGCAGCTCGTACCAAGAGACCCAGTACTTC
D gene: .
clone size: .
V gene: TRBV11-2
J gene: TRBJ2-5

CDR3 protein: CSAYPSTSGRDEQYF
CDR3 DNA: TGCAGTGCTTACCCGTCGACTAGCGGGAGGGACGAGCAGTACTTC
D gene: TRBD2
clone size: many
V gene: TRBV20-1
J gene: TRBJ2-7

CDR3 protein: CATSREGQGGQPQHF
CDR3 DNA: TGTGCCACCAGCAGAGAAGGACAGGGGGGTCAGCCCCAGCATTTT
D gene: TRBD1
clone size: .
V gene: TRBV15
J gene: TRBJ1-5

CDR3 protein: CASSDPGQGYSPLHF
CDR3 DNA: TGTGCCAGCAGTGACCCTGGACAGGGTTATTCACCCCTCCACTTT
D gene: TRBD1
clone size: medium-sized
V gene: TRBV2
J gene: TRBJ1-6

CDR3 protein: CSARTVVGIEKTQYF
CDR3 DNA: TGCAGTGCTAGGACAGTAGTCGGGATCGAAAAGACCCAGTACTTC
D gene: .
clone size: .
V gene: TRBV20-1
J gene: TRBJ2-5

CDR3 protein: CASSYRVRETQYF
CDR3 DNA: TGTGCCAGCAGTTACAGGGTGCGGGAGACCCAGTACTTC
D gene: .
clone size: .
V gene: TRBV6-2/TRBV6-3
J gene: TRBJ2-5

CDR3 protein: CSARDQGTNTEAFF
CDR3 DNA: TGCAGTGCTAGAGATCAAGGGACTAACACTGAAGCTTTCTTT
D gene: .
clone size: .
V gene: TRBV20-1
J gene: TRBJ1-1